This T cell receptor (beta chain) was sequenced during a study of blood T cell repertoires in COVID-19. Study information: Sites in the United States, Italy and Spain provided acute and convalescent COVID-19 samples. T cells, B-cell-depleted T cells, or PBMCs supplied cDNA or gDNA.

The authors' processing: From reference gene primer amplification, estimates of nucleated cell counts were derived. The assay was immunoSEQ multiplex PCR, and TCRdb's table has in-frame clones only and misses some. The D gene and trimming were derived from the DNA, and the V and J assignments and clone size from that table. The profile shows roughly 100,000 clones, roughly 76% of them singletons. The CDR3 runs to 12 residues. Germline V lookup: CDR1 SGDLS, CDR2 YYNGEE. Trimming took 4 bases from V and 0 from J, leaving 4 bases between them. The source is a woman of 80 years or more with active or convalescent COVID-19. This chain links TRBV9 with TRBJ2-5; D unresolved. Sequenced: peripheral blood. The CDR3 region has the DNA TGTGCCAGCAGCTATAACCAAGAGACCCAGTACTTC. It is translated as CASSYNQETQYF.